This TCR beta chain is drawn from a study of blood T cells in healthy people across ages. The use of a sample-barcoded 5' primer and a J-beta primer mix characterized a second PCR of roughly 6 to 11 cycles. TCRdb independently ran MiXCR on the 5' RACE reads; one entry per CDR3 protein. The sample records 1.5 million to 2 million distinct CDR3 sequences, about 49% being singletons. This clonotype has more than one count but fewer than ten. The specimen was blood. This TCR derives from a woman aged 40 to 50 in good health.

CDR3 sequence: CASSLPGYQETQYF. CDR3 nucleotides: TGTGCCAGCAGCTTACCGGGGTACCAAGAGACCCAGTACTTC. The V and J genes are TRBV7-9 and TRBJ2-5, with D perhaps matching TRBD2 (5 bases). CDR1 and CDR2 from the germline V gene are SEHNR and FQNEAQ (reference sequence). With 2 bases removed from V and 0 bases from J, the gap between germline ends came to 7 bases. The CDR3 extends over 14 amino acids.